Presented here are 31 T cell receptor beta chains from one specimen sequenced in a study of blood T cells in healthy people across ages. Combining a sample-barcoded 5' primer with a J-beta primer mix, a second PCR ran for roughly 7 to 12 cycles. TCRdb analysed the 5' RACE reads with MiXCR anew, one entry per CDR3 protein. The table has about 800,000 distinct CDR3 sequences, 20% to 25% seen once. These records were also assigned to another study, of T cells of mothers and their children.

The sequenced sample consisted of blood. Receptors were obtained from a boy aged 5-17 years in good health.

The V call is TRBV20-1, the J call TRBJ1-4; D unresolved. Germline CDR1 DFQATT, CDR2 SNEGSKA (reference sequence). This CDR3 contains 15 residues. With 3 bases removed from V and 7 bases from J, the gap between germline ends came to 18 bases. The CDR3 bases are TGCAGTGCTAGTAGAGGGCGACAATTGGGTGAAAAACTGTTTTTT. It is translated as CSASRGRQLGEKLFF.

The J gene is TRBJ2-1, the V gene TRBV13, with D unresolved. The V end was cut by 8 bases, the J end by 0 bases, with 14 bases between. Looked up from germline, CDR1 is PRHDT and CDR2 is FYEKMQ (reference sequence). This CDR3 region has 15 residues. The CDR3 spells CASEAVESSYNEQFF. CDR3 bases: TGTGCCAGCGAAGCAGTAGAGAGCTCCTACAATGAGCAGTTCTTC. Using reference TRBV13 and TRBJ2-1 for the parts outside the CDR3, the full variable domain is AAGVIQSPRHLIKEKRETATLKCYPIPRHDTVYWYQQGPGQDPQFLISFYEKMQSDKGSIPDRFSAQQFSDYHSELNMSSLELGDSALYFCASEAVESSYNEQFFGPGTRLTVL.

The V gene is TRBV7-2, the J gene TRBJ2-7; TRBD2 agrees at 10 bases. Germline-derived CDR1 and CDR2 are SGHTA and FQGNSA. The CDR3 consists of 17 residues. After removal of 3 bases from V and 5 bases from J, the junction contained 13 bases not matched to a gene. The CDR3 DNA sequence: TGTGCCAGCAGCTTGGGTAGCGGGAGGTCATATCGCGACGAGCAGTACTTC. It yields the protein CASSLGSGRSYRDEQYF. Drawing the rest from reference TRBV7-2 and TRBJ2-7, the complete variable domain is GAGVSQSPSNKVTEKGKDVELRCDPISGHTALYWYRQSLGQGLEFLIYFQGNSAPDKSGLPSDRFSAERTGGSVSTLTIQRTQQEDSAVYLCASSLGSGRSYRDEQYFGPGTRLTVT.

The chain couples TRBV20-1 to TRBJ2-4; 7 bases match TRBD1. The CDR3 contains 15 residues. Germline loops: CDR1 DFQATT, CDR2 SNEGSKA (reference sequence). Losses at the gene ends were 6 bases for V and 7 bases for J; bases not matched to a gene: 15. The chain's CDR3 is CSAPKARGPGNIQYF. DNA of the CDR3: TGCAGTGCCCCGAAGGCGAGGGGGCCGGGGAACATTCAGTACTTC.

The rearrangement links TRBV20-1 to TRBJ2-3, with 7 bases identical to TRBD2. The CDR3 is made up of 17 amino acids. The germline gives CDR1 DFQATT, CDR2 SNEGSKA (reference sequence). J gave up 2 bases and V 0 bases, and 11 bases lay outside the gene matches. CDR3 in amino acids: CSARDPAGDKYTDTQYF. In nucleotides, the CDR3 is TGCAGTGCTAGAGATCCGGCGGGAGACAAGTACACAGATACGCAGTATTTT.

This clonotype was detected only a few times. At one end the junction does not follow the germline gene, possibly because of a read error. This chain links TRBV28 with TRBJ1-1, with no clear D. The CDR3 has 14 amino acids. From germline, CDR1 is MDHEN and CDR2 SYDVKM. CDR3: CAGSLGGSNTEAFF. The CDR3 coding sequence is TGTGCCGGCAGTTTAGGCGGTTCGAACACTGAAGCTTTCTTT.

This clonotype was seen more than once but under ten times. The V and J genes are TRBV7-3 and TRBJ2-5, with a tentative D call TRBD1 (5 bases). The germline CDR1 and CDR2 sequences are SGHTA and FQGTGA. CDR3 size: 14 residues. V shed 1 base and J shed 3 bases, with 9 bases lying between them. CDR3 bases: TGTGCCAGCAGCTTAATGGGGCCTAAAGAGACCCAGTACTTC. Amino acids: CASSLMGPKETQYF. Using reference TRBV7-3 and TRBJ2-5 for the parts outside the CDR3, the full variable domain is GAGVSQTPSNKVTEKGKYVELRCDPISGHTALYWYRQSLGQGPEFLIYFQGTGAADDSGLPNDRFFAVRPEGSVSTLKIQRTERGDSAVYLCASSLMGPKETQYFGPGTRLLVL.

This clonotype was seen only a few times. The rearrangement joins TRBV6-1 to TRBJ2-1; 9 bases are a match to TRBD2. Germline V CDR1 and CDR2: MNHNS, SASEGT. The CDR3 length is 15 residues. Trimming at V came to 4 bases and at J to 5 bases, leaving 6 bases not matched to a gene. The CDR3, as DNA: TGTGCCAGCAGTGTTGCGGGGGGGCGGGACAATGAGCAGTTCTTC. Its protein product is CASSVAGGRDNEQFF.

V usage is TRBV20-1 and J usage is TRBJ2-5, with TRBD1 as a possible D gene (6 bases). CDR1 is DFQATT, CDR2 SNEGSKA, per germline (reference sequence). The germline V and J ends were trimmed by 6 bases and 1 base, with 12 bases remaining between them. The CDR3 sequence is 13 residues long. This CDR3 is CSAPGQTQETQYF. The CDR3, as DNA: TGCAGTGCCCCCGGACAGACCCAAGAGACCCAGTACTTC.

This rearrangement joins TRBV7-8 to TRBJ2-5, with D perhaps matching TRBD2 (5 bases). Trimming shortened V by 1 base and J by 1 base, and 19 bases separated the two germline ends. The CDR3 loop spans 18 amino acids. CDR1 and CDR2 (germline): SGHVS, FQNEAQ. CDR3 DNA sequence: TGTGCCAGCAGCTTAGGGATGATTGGACTCCGGGGCCAAGAGACCCAGTACTTC. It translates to CASSLGMIGLRGQETQYF.

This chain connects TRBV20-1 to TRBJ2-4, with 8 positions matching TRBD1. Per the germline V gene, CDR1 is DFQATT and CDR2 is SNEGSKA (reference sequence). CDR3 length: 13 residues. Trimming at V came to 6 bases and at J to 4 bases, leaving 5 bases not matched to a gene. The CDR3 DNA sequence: TGCAGTGCCAATGACAGGGGTAAAAACATTCAGTACTTC. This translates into CSANDRGKNIQYF.

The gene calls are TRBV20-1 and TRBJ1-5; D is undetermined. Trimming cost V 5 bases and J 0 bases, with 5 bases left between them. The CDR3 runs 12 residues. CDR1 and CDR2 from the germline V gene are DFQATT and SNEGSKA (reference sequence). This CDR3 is CSAQYSNQPQHF. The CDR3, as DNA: TGCAGTGCTCAATATAGCAATCAGCCCCAGCATTTT.

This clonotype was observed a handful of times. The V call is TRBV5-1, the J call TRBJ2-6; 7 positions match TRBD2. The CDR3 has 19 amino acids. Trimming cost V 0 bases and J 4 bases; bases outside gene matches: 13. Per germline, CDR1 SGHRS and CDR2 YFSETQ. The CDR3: CASSLASLAEAFGANVLTF. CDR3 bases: TGCGCCAGCAGCTTGGCCAGTCTAGCGGAGGCCTTCGGGGCCAACGTCCTGACTTTC.

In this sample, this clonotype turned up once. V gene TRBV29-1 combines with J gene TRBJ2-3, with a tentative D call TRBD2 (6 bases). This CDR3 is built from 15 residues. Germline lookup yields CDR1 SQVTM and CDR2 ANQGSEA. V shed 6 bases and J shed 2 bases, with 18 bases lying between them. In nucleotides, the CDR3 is TGCAGCGTCAAGGACTACCTGAGGGCCACAGATACGCAGTATTTT. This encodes CSVKDYLRATDTQYF.

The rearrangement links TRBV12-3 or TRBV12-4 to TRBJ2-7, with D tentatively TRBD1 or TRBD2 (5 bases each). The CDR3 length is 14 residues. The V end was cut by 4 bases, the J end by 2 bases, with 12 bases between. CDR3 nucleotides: TGTGCCAGCAGTTCCGGGGCTTTGCCCTACGAGCAGTACTTC. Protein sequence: CASSSGALPYEQYF.

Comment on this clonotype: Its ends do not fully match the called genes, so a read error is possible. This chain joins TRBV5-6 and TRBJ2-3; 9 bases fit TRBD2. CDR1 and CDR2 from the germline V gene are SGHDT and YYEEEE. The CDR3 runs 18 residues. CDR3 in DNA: TGTGCCAGCAGCTTCCCCCGACTAGCGGAGTTTATCACAGATACGCAGTGTTTT. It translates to CASSFPRLAEFITDTQCF.

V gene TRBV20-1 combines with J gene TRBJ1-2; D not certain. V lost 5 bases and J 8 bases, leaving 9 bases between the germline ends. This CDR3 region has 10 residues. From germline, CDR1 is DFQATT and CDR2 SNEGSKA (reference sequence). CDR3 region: CSAFTSGYTF. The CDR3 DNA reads TGCAGTGCTTTCACGAGCGGCTACACCTTC.

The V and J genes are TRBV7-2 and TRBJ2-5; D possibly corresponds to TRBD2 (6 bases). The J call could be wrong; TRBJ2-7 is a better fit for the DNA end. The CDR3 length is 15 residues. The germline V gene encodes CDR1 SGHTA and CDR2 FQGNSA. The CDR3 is CASSTRGFSSYEQYF. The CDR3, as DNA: TGTGCCAGCAGCACTCGGGGGTTTAGCTCCTACGAGCAGTACTTC.

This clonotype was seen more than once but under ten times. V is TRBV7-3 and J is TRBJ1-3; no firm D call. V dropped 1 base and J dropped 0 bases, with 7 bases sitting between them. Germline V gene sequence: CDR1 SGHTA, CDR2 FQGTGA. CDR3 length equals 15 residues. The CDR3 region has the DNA TGTGCCAGCAGCTTAAAGGGCAACTCTGGAAACACCATATATTTT. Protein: CASSLKGNSGNTIYF.

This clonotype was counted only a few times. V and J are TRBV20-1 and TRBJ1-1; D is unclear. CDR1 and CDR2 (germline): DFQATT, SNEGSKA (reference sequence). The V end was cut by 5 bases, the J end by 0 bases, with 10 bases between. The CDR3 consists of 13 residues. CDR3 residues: CSALSPMNTEAFF. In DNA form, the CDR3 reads TGCAGTGCTCTAAGTCCCATGAACACTGAAGCTTTCTTT.

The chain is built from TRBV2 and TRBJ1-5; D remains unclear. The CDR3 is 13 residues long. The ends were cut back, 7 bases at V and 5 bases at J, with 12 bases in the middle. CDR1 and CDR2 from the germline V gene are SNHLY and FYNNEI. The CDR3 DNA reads TGTGCCAGCAAATTTCTCGGTGATCAGCCCCAGCATTTT. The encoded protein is CASKFLGDQPQHF.

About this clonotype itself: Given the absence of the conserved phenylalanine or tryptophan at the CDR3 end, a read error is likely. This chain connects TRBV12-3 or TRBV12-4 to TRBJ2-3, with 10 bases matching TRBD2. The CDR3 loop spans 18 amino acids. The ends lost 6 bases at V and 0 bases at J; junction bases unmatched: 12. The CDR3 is CASRRTGTSASSTDTQYS. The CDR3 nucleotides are TGTGCCAGCAGGAGAACCGGGACTAGCGCCTCTAGCACAGATACGCAGTATTCT.

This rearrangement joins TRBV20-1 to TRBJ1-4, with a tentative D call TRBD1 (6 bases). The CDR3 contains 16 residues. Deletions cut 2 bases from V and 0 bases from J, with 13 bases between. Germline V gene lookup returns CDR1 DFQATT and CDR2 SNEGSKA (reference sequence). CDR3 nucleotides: TGCAGTGCTAGAAACAGGGCCCACGCAACTAATGAAAAACTGTTTTTT. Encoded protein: CSARNRAHATNEKLFF.

The CDR3 coding sequence is TGTGCCAGCAGCGGTCTAGCGTCTGGCTACGAGCAGTACTTC. This translates into CASSGLASGYEQYF. This chain connects TRBV9 to TRBJ2-5, with D maybe TRBD2 (6 bases). The J call could be wrong; TRBJ2-7 is a better fit for the DNA end. Germline-derived CDR1 and CDR2 are SGDLS and YYNGEE. The CDR3 is 14 residues long.

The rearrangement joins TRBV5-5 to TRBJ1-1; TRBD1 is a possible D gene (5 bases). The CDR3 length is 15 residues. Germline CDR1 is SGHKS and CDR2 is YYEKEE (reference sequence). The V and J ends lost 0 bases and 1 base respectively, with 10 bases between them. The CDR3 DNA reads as TGTGCCAGCAGCTTGGGGGACTTGGGGAACACTGAAGCTTTCTTT. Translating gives CASSLGDLGNTEAFF.

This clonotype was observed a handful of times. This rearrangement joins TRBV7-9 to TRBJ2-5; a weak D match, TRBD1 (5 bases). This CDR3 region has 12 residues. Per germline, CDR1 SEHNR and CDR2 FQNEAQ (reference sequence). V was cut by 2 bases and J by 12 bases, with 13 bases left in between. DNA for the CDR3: TGTGCCAGCAGCTTACCAGACAGAGAAGAGTACTTC. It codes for CASSLPDREEYF.

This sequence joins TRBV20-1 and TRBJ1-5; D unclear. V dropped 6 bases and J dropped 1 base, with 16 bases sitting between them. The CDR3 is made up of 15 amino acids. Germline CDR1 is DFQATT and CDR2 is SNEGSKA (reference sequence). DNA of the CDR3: TGCAGTGCGGTTCCAAAAGTGGGGAGCAATCAGCCCCAGCATTTT. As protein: CSAVPKVGSNQPQHF.

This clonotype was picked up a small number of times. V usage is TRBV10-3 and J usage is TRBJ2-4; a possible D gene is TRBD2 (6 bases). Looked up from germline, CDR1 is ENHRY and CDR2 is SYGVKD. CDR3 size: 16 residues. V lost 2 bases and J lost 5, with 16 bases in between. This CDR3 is CAISEEGGVGENIQYF. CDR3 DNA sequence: TGTGCCATCAGTGAGGAGGGCGGGGTGGGAGAAAACATTCAGTACTTC.

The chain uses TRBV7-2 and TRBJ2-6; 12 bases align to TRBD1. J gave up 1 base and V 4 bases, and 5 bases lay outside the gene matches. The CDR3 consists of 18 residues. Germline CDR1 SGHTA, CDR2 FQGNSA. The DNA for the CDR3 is TGTGCCAGCAGCTCACAGGGACAGGGGGCATCTGGGGCCAACGTCCTGACTTTC. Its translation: CASSSQGQGASGANVLTF.

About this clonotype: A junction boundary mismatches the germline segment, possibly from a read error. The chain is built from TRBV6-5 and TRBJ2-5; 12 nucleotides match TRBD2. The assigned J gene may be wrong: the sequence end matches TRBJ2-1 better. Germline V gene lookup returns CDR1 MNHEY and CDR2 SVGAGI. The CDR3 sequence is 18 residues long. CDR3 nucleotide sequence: TGTGCCAGCAATTACTCAAGACTAGCGGGAGAGGGGGGAGATGAGCAGTTCTTC. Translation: CASNYSRLAGEGGDEQFF.

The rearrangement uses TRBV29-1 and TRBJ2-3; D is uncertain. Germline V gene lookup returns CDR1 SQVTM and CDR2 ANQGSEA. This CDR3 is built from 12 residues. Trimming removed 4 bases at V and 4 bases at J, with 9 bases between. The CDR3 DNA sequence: TGCAGCGTTGTAATAGTAGCAGATACGCAGTATTTT. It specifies CSVVIVADTQYF.